This TCR beta chain was retrieved from a study of blood T cell repertoires in COVID-19. V gave up 4 bases and J gave up 3 bases, with 6 bases separating them. Germline assignment: CDR1 SQVTM and CDR2 ANQGSEA. This CDR3 is built from 11 residues. Per the original methods: From reference gene primer amplification, estimates of nucleated cell counts were derived. Clones were read by immunoSEQ multiplex PCR, and TCRdb kept only the in-frame ones, dropping some. From that table come the V and J calls and clone size; the DNA was used to work out D and trimming. The sample carries roughly 440,000 clones, 70% to 90% recorded once.

This sequence joins TRBV29-1 and TRBJ2-5; D remains ambiguous. Sequenced input: peripheral blood. The sequence derives from a woman aged 45-65 years with COVID-19, enrolled during active disease. The DNA of the CDR3 is TGCAGCGTTGCCCCTAAAGAGACCCAGTACTTC. Amino acids: CSVAPKETQYF.